This TCR beta chain is from a study of beta chain bispecific antibodies for T cell cancers. Study as a whole: TRBV sequencing of surviving healthy T cells measured each family's depletion. Study results and caveats: In these mixed samples, most targeted TRBV reads derived from the leukemia cell line. Anti-TRBV12 exposure, compared with anti-CD19, reduced the TRBV12-3 proportion of TRBV signal by about 99%.

Blood mononuclear cells were expanded for two to three days using either OKT3 anti-CD3 antibody or CD3/CD28 beads. Expanded T cells grew in IL-2 (100 IU/ml) plus IL-7 (5 ng/ml). Each coculture: some 50,000 target cells, some 50,000 normal T cells, bispecific antibody. Clonotype quantities came from unique molecular identifier barcode counts. One entry per CDR3 protein, called by TCRdb with MiXCR from the 5' RACE reads. This table has about 20,000 distinct CDR3 sequences, more than 2% appearing once. The CDR3 loop spans 17 amino acids. Germline loops: CDR1 MDHEN, CDR2 SYDVKM. Trimming stripped 5 bases from V and 2 bases from J, with 19 bases between. This clonotype was seen ten or more times. Antigen specificity is unknown.

The source was healthy donor T cells cultured with leukemia cells, collected from a culture containing a bispecific antibody targeting TCR Vbeta12. The chain carries TRBV28 and TRBJ2-4, with a weak D call TRBD1 (5 bases). The TCR originated in a human donor in good health. Some clones in this sample may be carry-over from other donors' samples. The CDR3 sequence: CASSPLGASTSKNIQYF. The CDR3 DNA is TGTGCCAGCAGTCCCTTAGGGGCATCCACGTCCAAAAACATTCAGTACTTC.